The present T cell receptor (beta chain) was sequenced within a study of blood T cell repertoires in COVID-19. For the study at large: Some COVID-19 samples were acute and others convalescent; all came from the United States, Italy and Spain. Sources were T cells, B-cell-depleted T cells, or PBMCs; the material itself was cDNA or gDNA.

Enrolled during active infection, Seattle patients were then followed longitudinally. The CDR3 contains 18 residues. CDR1 is SGHTA, CDR2 FQGNSA, per germline. J was trimmed by 1 base and V by 0 bases; bases with no gene match: 6. Original processing notes: Amplified reference gene primers provided the basis for estimating nucleated cell counts. Measured with immunoSEQ multiplex PCR; TCRdb has only the in-frame clones, and not every one. The V and J calls and clone size were taken over from that table, and D and trimming were inferred from the DNA. This sample yields about 410,000 clones, of which about 89% are seen a single time; under 2% belongs to the top ten.

The chain has TRBV7-2 and TRBJ1-6; TRBD1 agrees at 7 bases. The origin of this receptor is a middle-aged woman with COVID-19, enrolled during active disease. Sequencing input: peripheral blood. As DNA, the CDR3 is TGTGCCAGCAGCTTAGCTCCCAGGGGGTTGTCCTATAATTCACCCCTCCACTTT. Its translation is CASSLAPRGLSYNSPLHF.